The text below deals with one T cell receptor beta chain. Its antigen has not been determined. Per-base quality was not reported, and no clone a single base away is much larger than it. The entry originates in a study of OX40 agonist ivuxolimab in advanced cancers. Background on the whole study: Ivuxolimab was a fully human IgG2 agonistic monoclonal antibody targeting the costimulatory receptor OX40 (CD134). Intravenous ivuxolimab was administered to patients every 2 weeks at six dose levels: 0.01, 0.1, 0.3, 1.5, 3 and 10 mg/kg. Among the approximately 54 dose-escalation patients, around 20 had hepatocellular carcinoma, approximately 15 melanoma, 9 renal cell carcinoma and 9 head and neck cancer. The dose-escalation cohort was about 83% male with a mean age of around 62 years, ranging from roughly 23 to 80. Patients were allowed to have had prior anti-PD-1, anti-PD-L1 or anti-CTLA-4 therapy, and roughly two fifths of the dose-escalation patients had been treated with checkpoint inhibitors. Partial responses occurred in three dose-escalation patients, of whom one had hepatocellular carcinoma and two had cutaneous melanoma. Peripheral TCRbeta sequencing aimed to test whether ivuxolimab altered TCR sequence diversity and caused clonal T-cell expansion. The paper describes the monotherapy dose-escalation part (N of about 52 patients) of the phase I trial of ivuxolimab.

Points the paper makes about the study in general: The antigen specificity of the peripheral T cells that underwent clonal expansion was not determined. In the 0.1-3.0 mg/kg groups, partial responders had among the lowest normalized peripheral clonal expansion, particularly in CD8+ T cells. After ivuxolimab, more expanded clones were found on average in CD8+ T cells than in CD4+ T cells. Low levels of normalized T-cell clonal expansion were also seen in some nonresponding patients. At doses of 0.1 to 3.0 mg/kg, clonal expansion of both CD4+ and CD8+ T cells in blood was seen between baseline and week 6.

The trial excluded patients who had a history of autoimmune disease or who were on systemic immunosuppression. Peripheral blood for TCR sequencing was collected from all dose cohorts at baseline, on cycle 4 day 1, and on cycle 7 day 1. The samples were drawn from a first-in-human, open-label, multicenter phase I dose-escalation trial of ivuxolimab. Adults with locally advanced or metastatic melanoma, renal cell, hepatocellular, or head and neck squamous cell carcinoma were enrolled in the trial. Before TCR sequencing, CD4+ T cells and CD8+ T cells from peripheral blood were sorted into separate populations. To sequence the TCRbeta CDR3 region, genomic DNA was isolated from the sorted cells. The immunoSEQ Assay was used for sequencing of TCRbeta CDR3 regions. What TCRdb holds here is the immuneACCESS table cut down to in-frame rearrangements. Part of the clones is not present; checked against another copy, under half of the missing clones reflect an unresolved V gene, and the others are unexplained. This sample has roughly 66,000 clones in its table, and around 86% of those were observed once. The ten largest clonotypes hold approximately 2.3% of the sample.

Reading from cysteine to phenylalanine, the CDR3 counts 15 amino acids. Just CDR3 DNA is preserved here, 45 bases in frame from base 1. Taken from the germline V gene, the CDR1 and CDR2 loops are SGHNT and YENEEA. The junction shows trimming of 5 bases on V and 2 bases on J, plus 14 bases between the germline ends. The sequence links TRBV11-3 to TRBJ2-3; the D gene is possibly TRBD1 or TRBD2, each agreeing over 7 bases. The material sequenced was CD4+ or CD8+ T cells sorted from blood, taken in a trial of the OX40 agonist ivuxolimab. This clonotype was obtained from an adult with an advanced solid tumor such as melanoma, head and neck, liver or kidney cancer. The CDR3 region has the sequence CASSPGGGITDTQYF. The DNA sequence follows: TGTGCCAGCAGCCCAGGGGGGGGAATCACAGATACGCAGTATTTT.